The 21 T cell receptor beta chains below come from one sample, sequenced in a study of T cells after yellow fever vaccination. TCRdb processed the 5' RACE reads anew with MiXCR; each CDR3 protein has one entry. The sample has 300,000 to 400,000 distinct CDR3 sequences; roughly 7.5% are singletons. This material consisted of PBMCs, taken approximately 40 days after the first yellow fever vaccination. All receptors derive from a young man who received the YFV17D yellow fever vaccine.

This clonotype has a count of ten or more. The chain has TRBV7-2 and TRBJ1-1; TRBD1 is a possible D gene (5 bases). The germline V gene encodes CDR1 SGHTA and CDR2 FQGNSA. The germline V and J ends were trimmed by 5 bases and 3 bases, with 13 bases remaining between them. The CDR3 spans 14 residues. This chain's CDR3 is CASSPSGWDTEAFF. CDR3 sequence (DNA): TGTGCCAGCAGCCCGTCAGGGTGGGACACTGAAGCTTTCTTT.

A note on this clonotype: One junction end disagrees with the germline gene, perhaps due to a read error. The genes are TRBV12-3 or TRBV12-4 and TRBJ1-6; 11 positions agree with TRBD1. The CDR3 has 14 amino acids. The CDR3 is CAGSSDRGHSPLHF. CDR3 bases: TGTGCCGGCAGTTCGGACAGGGGGCATTCACCCCTCCACTTT.

This clonotype occurred many times. This chain's CDR3 is CASSLAQQESYEQYF. Written as DNA, the CDR3 is TGTGCCAGCAGCTTAGCACAACAGGAGTCCTACGAGCAGTACTTC. J is TRBJ2-7 and V is TRBV7-6, with D perhaps matching TRBD1 (5 bases). This CDR3 is 15 amino acids long. The ends were cut back, 0 bases at V and 1 base at J, with 10 bases in the middle. Germline V CDR1 and CDR2: SGHVS, FNYEAQ.

This chain uses TRBV6-2 or TRBV6-3 with TRBJ1-1, with D unclear. Germline lookup yields CDR1 MNHEY and CDR2 SVGEGT. CDR3 length: 11 amino acids. V lost 8 bases and J lost 5, with 9 bases in between. The CDR3 is CASRGWTEAFF. DNA for the CDR3: TGTGCCAGCCGGGGTTGGACTGAAGCTTTCTTT.

This clonotype was seen more than once but under ten times. The chain links TRBV6-5 to TRBJ1-3, with TRBD1 matching over 7 bases. With 2 bases clipped from V and 3 bases from J, the junction kept 10 bases outside the gene matches. The CDR3 has 17 amino acids. Germline V gene lookup returns CDR1 MNHEY and CDR2 SVGAGI. In nucleotides, the CDR3 is TGTGCCAGCAGTTACACTTTTTCCCGGACAGGTGGAAACACCATATATTTT. Its protein product is CASSYTFSRTGGNTIYF.

This chain links TRBV10-3 with TRBJ2-7, with D perhaps being TRBD1 or TRBD2 (5 bases each). The CDR3 length is 15 residues. Germline loops: CDR1 ENHRY, CDR2 SYGVKD. Trimming removed 9 bases from V and 5 bases from J, with 23 bases in between. CDR3 sequence reads: CAILGTVRDVDEQYF. The DNA for the CDR3 is TGTGCCATACTTGGGACGGTCAGAGATGTGGACGAGCAGTACTTC.

The rearrangement joins TRBV16 to TRBJ2-7; D gene ambiguous. Germline-derived CDR1 and CDR2 are KGHSY and FQNENV. V was cut by 1 base and J by 4 bases, with 8 bases left in between. CDR3 length: 13 residues. DNA for the CDR3: TGTGCCAGCAGCCAATGGTCCGGGTACGAGCAGTACTTC. Its protein product is CASSQWSGYEQYF.

This clonotype was counted a few times. This chain links TRBV10-3 with TRBJ2-7; no clear D. The CDR3 contains 12 residues. The germline gives CDR1 ENHRY, CDR2 SYGVKD. V dropped 2 bases and J dropped 4 bases, with 6 bases sitting between them. The CDR3 region is CAISEAEYEQYF. As DNA, the CDR3 is TGTGCCATCAGTGAGGCGGAGTACGAGCAGTACTTC.

This clonotype was detected a few times. This chain connects TRBV6-5 to TRBJ2-1; 10 bases line up with TRBD2. CDR3 length: 15 residues. Germline-derived CDR1 and CDR2 are MNHEY and SVGAGI. Losses at the gene ends were 5 bases for V and 8 bases for J; bases not matched to a gene: 9. CDR3 bases: TGTGCCAGCAGTCACAAGCGGGGGGGCCTCGATGAGCAGTTCTTC. It codes for CASSHKRGGLDEQFF.

The genes are TRBV5-1 and TRBJ2-5; D is possibly TRBD1 (6 bases). Germline V gives CDR1 SGHRS, CDR2 YFSETQ. This CDR3 is 17 amino acids long. V lost 0 bases, J lost 5 bases, and 20 bases lay in between. CDR3 bases: TGCGCCAGCAGCTTGGCGTATAACAGGGCTGAGACGGAGACCCAGTACTTC. This sequence encodes CASSLAYNRAETETQYF.

This clonotype appeared a few times. This chain connects TRBV5-1 to TRBJ2-7, with 8 bases aligning to TRBD2. The CDR3 runs to 15 residues. Trimming took 1 base from V and 6 from J; bases not matched to a gene: 9. The germline V gene has CDR1 SGHRS and CDR2 YFSETQ. CDR3 loop: CASSLRRGDFSEQYF. The DNA for the CDR3 is TGCGCCAGCAGCTTGCGGCGGGGGGACTTCAGCGAGCAGTACTTC.

This clonotype has more than one count but fewer than ten. The V and J genes are TRBV11-2 and TRBJ1-1; maybe TRBD1 (5 bases). In germline, CDR1 is SGHAT, CDR2 FQNNGV. V was clipped by 0 bases and J by 3 bases, with 17 bases between them. This CDR3 region has 17 residues. Written as DNA, the CDR3 is TGTGCCAGCAGCTTAGATCTGGGGGGTCTTTTTTACACTGAAGCTTTCTTT. Protein: CASSLDLGGLFYTEAFF.

The V call is TRBV13, the J call TRBJ1-2; 9 bases are a match to TRBD1. The CDR3 is made up of 14 amino acids. Germline CDR1 is PRHDT and CDR2 is FYEKMQ (reference sequence). V lost 4 bases to trimming and J lost 5 bases; unmatched junction nucleotides: 5. CDR3 sequence reads: CASSYSDRGYGYTF. DNA of the CDR3: TGTGCCAGCAGCTATTCCGACAGGGGGTATGGCTACACCTTC.

The chain uses TRBV11-2 and TRBJ2-3, with D perhaps TRBD2 (5 bases). The CDR3 has 15 amino acids. CDR1 and CDR2 (germline): SGHAT, FQNNGV. Trimming shortened V by 3 bases and J by 2 bases, and 12 bases separated the two germline ends. The CDR3 region is CASSLWRVSTDTQYF. The CDR3, as DNA: TGTGCCAGCAGCTTGTGGCGGGTATCCACAGATACGCAGTATTTT.

This clonotype was counted only a few times. The chain combines TRBV9 with TRBJ2-1, with 10 nucleotides matching TRBD2. CDR1 and CDR2 from the germline V gene are SGDLS and YYNGEE. The CDR3 extends over 20 amino acids. With 0 bases clipped from V and 0 bases from J, the junction kept 12 bases outside the gene matches. The CDR3 loop reads CASSVAASGGRRSSYNEQFF. CDR3 nucleotides: TGTGCCAGCAGCGTAGCCGCTAGCGGGGGACGCCGAAGCTCCTACAATGAGCAGTTCTTC.

The chain joins TRBV20-1 to TRBJ2-1, with 11 bases that match TRBD1. This CDR3 has 14 residues. Germline V gives CDR1 DFQATT, CDR2 SNEGSKA (reference sequence). Here the CDR3 DNA reads TGCGCTAACCTTGGGACAGGGGGGTTTGATGAGCAGTTCTTC. Translated: CANLGTGGFDEQFF.

The V gene is TRBV5-1, the J gene TRBJ2-1; D call uncertain. Per germline, CDR1 SGHRS and CDR2 YFSETQ. Trimming shortened V by 0 bases and J by 5 bases, and 15 bases separated the two germline ends. This CDR3 comprises 16 residues. The CDR3, as DNA: TGCGCCAGCAGCTTGGGGATTTCTCGCCAGAACAATGAGCAGTTCTTC. Translating it yields CASSLGISRQNNEQFF.

This clonotype was found many times. The chain employs TRBV5-5 and TRBJ2-7; a possible D gene is TRBD1 (5 bases). Germline values: CDR1 SGHKS, CDR2 YYEKEE (reference sequence). Between the trimmed V and J ends, which lost 0 bases and 11 bases, there was a span of 21 bases. The CDR3 has 15 amino acids. This CDR3 reads CASSLVMTVADSEYF. The CDR3 DNA is TGTGCCAGCAGCTTGGTGATGACAGTGGCTGATTCAGAGTACTTC.

The chain couples TRBV6-5 to TRBJ2-7; 7 nucleotides agree with TRBD1. V trimming: 0 bases; J trimming: 3 bases; junction bases outside the gene matches: 5. This CDR3 is 15 amino acids long. The germline CDR1 and CDR2 sequences are MNHEY and SVGAGI. The CDR3 loop reads CASSYSTGSGYEQYF. In DNA, the CDR3 is TGTGCCAGCAGTTACTCGACAGGGTCGGGCTACGAGCAGTACTTC.

This chain uses TRBV18 with TRBJ2-3; D gene uncertain. Germline values: CDR1 KGHSH, CDR2 LQKENI. There are 13 residues in the CDR3. Trimming pared 2 bases from V and 4 bases from J, leaving 7 bases between. The CDR3 region is CASSPVGPDTQYF. The CDR3 DNA is TGTGCCAGCTCACCAGTCGGTCCAGATACGCAGTATTTT.

This chain connects TRBV10-3 to TRBJ1-1; the D is unclear. V gave up 7 bases and J gave up 1 base, with 7 bases separating them. The CDR3 covers 12 residues. Germline CDR1 ENHRY, CDR2 SYGVKD. For the CDR3, the DNA is TGTGCCATCACGGATGAGAACACTGAAGCTTTCTTT. Protein: CAITDENTEAFF.